One sample yielded the 32 T cell receptor beta chains listed below, sequenced in a study of tumor-infiltrating lymphocytes in oesophageal squamous cell carcinoma. One entry per CDR3 protein, called by TCRdb with MiXCR from the PCR reads. The sample has 7,500 to 9,500 distinct CDR3 sequences, around three fifths seen once. The sample comprised esophageal tumor tissue. The receptors were sampled from a female donor with esophageal squamous cell carcinoma.

The CDR3, as DNA: TGTGCCAGCAGCTTAGCCAGGGACAATGAGCAGTTCTTC. It encodes CASSLARDNEQFF. V gene TRBV7-3 combines with J gene TRBJ2-1, with a possible D match to TRBD1 (5 bases). V was pared by 2 bases and J by 5 bases, with 7 bases between. Germline CDR1 and CDR2: SGHTA and FQGTGA. This CDR3 is built from 13 residues.

About this clonotype itself: One end of the junction is discordant with germline, which a read error may explain. The gene calls are TRBV7-2 and TRBJ1-6; D gene unclear. Germline V gives CDR1 SGHTA, CDR2 FQGNSA. CDR3 length equals 15 residues. CDR3 amino acids: CASSSYRTNSYEQYF. The CDR3 nucleotides read TGTGCCAGCAGCTCCTACCGGACTAACTCCTACGAGCAGTACTTT.

The rearrangement uses TRBV6-8 and TRBJ2-3; perhaps TRBD1 as D (5 bases). Per germline, CDR1 MNHGY and CDR2 SAAAGT. This CDR3 is 12 amino acids long. Deletions cut 4 bases from V and 5 bases from J, with 7 bases between. The CDR3 region has the DNA TGTGCCAGCAGTTCAGGGCGAGATACGCAGTATTTT. It specifies CASSSGRDTQYF.

This clonotype was recorded a few times. The rearrangement links TRBV7-3 to TRBJ2-1; D not resolved. The CDR3 has 11 amino acids. The germline V gene has CDR1 SGHTA and CDR2 FQGTGA. Trimming left V 6 bases short and J 6 bases short, with 6 bases between. The CDR3 DNA sequence: TGTGCCAGCAGGATTTCCAATGAGCAGTTCTTC. Residues: CASRISNEQFF.

This clonotype was detected only once. This chain uses TRBV6-9 with TRBJ2-7, with TRBD1 matching over 8 bases. This CDR3 is 15 amino acids long. Germline V gives CDR1 MNHGY, CDR2 SVAAGI. Trimming cost V 3 bases and J 4 bases; bases outside gene matches: 8. The CDR3 reads CASSYFGTGVYEQYF. Here the CDR3 DNA reads TGTGCCAGCAGTTACTTCGGGACAGGAGTATACGAGCAGTACTTC.

V usage is TRBV11-2 and J usage is TRBJ2-1; 10 nucleotides match TRBD2. The germline V gene encodes CDR1 SGHAT and CDR2 FQNNGV. The V and J ends lost 2 bases and 15 bases, in that order; junction bases with no gene match: 16. The CDR3 length is 16 residues. This CDR3 is CASSLRDSSGGAVLFF. CDR3 DNA: TGTGCCAGCAGCTTAAGGGATTCTAGCGGGGGCGCCGTTTTGTTCTTC.

V usage is TRBV7-3 and J usage is TRBJ2-1; TRBD2 matches 9 bases. The V gene's germline CDR1 is SGHTA and CDR2 FQGTGA. The CDR3 consists of 16 residues. V gave up 2 bases and J gave up 4 bases; unmatched junction bases: 6. CDR3 in amino acids: CASSLSPTSGYNEQFF. In DNA form, the CDR3 reads TGTGCCAGCAGCTTATCGCCGACTAGCGGATACAATGAGCAGTTCTTC.

The rearrangement links TRBV7-2 to TRBJ2-3; D call uncertain. V lost 4 bases and J lost 9, with 14 bases in between. CDR3 size: 13 residues. Germline V gene sequence: CDR1 SGHTA, CDR2 FQGNSA. The CDR3 region has the DNA TGTGCCAGCAGCTCCCAACCCTTCCGGACGCAGTATTTT. Protein product: CASSSQPFRTQYF.

The chain combines TRBV7-2 with TRBJ2-1; 10 bases map to TRBD2. This CDR3 comprises 15 residues. Trimming took 5 bases from V and 1 from J; bases not matched to a gene: 2. Germline CDR1 and CDR2: SGHTA and FQGNSA. The DNA of the CDR3 is TGTGCCAGCAGCCCTAGCGGGGGTTCCTACAATGAGCAGTTCTTC. It specifies CASSPSGGSYNEQFF. Based on the CDR3 plus reference TRBV7-2 and TRBJ2-1, the full variable domain is GAGVSQSPSNKVTEKGKDVELRCDPISGHTALYWYRQSLGQGLEFLIYFQGNSAPDKSGLPSDRFSAERTGGSVSTLTIQRTQQEDSAVYLCASSPSGGSYNEQFFGPGTRLTVL.

The chain carries TRBV7-2 and TRBJ2-2; no clear D. Per the germline V gene, CDR1 is SGHTA and CDR2 is FQGNSA. V lost 1 base, J lost 4 bases, and 10 bases lay in between. The CDR3 is 15 residues long. The CDR3, as DNA: TGTGCCAGCAGCTTAGGGACCTTGCCCACCGGGGAGCTGTTTTTT. Translated: CASSLGTLPTGELFF.

The V gene is TRBV7-2, the J gene TRBJ2-3; D gene unclear. Trimming cost V 1 base and J 8 bases, with 10 bases left between them. The CDR3 consists of 13 residues. Per the germline V gene, CDR1 is SGHTA and CDR2 is FQGNSA. CDR3 sequence reads: CASSLGSLVTQYF. Written as DNA, the CDR3 is TGTGCCAGCAGCTTAGGGTCCCTAGTTACGCAGTATTTT.

V gene TRBV7-6 combines with J gene TRBJ2-1; 9 positions agree with TRBD2. CDR1 and CDR2 from the germline V gene are SGHVS and FNYEAQ. The CDR3 is 17 residues long. Unmatched junction bases numbered 11, after V lost 0 bases and J lost 8 bases. DNA of the CDR3: TGTGCCAGCAGCTTAGCCGTCGGGACTAGCCCTTCTCATGAGCAGTTCTTC. Its protein product is CASSLAVGTSPSHEQFF. Filled out from reference TRBV7-6 and TRBJ2-1, the complete variable domain reads GAGVSQSPRYKVTKRGQDVALRCDPISGHVSLYWYRQALGQGPEFLTYFNYEAQQDKSGLPNDRFSAERPEGSISTLTIQRTEQRDSAMYRCASSLAVGTSPSHEQFFGPGTRLTVL.

This clonotype was counted a few times. The chain carries TRBV6-8 and TRBJ2-5; D gene ambiguous. The CDR3 runs 14 residues. The germline CDR1 and CDR2 sequences are MNHGY and SAAAGT. Trimming cost V 0 bases and J 11 bases, with 16 bases left between them. In nucleotides, the CDR3 is TGTGCCAGCAGTTACTCGAAAATCCCTTTTGAGCAGTACTTC. Encoded protein: CASSYSKIPFEQYF.

This chain links TRBV7-3 with TRBJ2-2; the D is unclear. The V end was cut by 8 bases, the J end by 7 bases, with 5 bases between. Germline CDR1 SGHTA, CDR2 FQGTGA. The CDR3 extends over 10 amino acids. The CDR3 loop reads CASFRGELFF. The CDR3 region has the DNA TGTGCCAGCTTCCGCGGGGAGCTGTTTTTT.

This clonotype was counted once. The gene calls are TRBV28 and TRBJ2-7; no clear D gene. The better agreement between TRBJ2-5 and the DNA end casts doubt on the J call. CDR1 is MDHEN and CDR2 is SYDVKM in the germline V gene. This CDR3 comprises 15 residues. This chain's CDR3 is CASSLWQAMQETQYF. The CDR3 region has the DNA TGTGCCAGCAGTTTATGGCAGGCGATGCAAGAGACCCAGTACTTC.

On this clonotype itself: At one boundary the junction diverges from the germline segment, which might be a read error. The chain carries TRBV7-6 and TRBJ2-5; D not resolved. Matching the DNA end better, TRBJ2-7 makes the J call doubtful. Looked up from germline, CDR1 is SGHVS and CDR2 is FNYEAQ. The CDR3 loop spans 14 amino acids. CDR3 nucleotides: TGTGCTAGCAGCGTGGACGGGCTCTCCTACGAGCAGTACTTC. Its protein is CASSVDGLSYEQYF.

This clonotype showed up just a few times. The chain recombines TRBV7-2 with TRBJ1-1; the match to TRBD1 covers 9 bases. V was pared by 3 bases and J by 0 bases, with 5 bases of the junction left unmatched. The CDR3 length is 16 residues. CDR1 is SGHTA, CDR2 FQGNSA, per germline. CDR3 sequence: CASSFGGQGLNTEAFF. CDR3 nucleotide sequence: TGTGCCAGCAGCTTCGGGGGACAGGGATTGAACACTGAAGCTTTCTTT.

This clonotype is a singleton in its sample. Lacking the conserved final phenylalanine or tryptophan, this CDR3 likely reflects a read error. The rearrangement uses TRBV7-2 and TRBJ2-3, with TRBD2 matching 8 bases. This CDR3 is built from 16 residues. V shed 5 bases, J shed 2 bases, and the junction held 9 bases outside the gene matches. Germline loops: CDR1 SGHTA, CDR2 FQGNSA. CDR3 protein: CASSLPLREATDTQYL. CDR3 nucleotides: TGTGCCAGCAGCCTCCCCTTGCGGGAGGCCACAGATACGCAGTATTTG.

About this clonotype: A read error may produce the germline difference seen at one junction end. The chain is built from TRBV6-1 and TRBJ2-1; TRBD1 agrees at 12 bases. Germline V gene sequence: CDR1 MNHNS, CDR2 SASEGT. This CDR3 spans 20 amino acids. CDR3 nucleotides: TGTGCCAGCAGTGAAGCGGGACAGGGGGCCCGGAGCTCCTATAATTCACCCCTCCACTTC. As protein: CASSEAGQGARSSYNSPLHF.

Notes on this clonotype: Germline is not matched at one junction end, which may reflect a read error. This chain uses TRBV6-1 with TRBJ2-3; 8 nucleotides line up with TRBD1. The CDR3 totals 14 residues. Germline CDR1 and CDR2: MNHNS and SASEGT. CDR3 DNA sequence: TGTGCCAGCAGCCACGGGACAGGCACAGATATGCAGTATTTT. Amino acid sequence: CASSHGTGTDMQYF.

Details on this clonotype: One end of the junction does not line up with germline, which may come from a read error. The J gene is TRBJ2-1, the V gene TRBV7-6; a possible D gene is TRBD2 (5 bases). The length of the CDR3 is 13 residues. Germline CDR1 and CDR2: SGHVS and FNYEAQ. The CDR3 nucleotides are TGTGCTAGCAGCTTCCCCGGGAAAAATGAGCAGTTCTTC. Translation gives CASSFPGKNEQFF.

Only a few counts were recorded for this clonotype. The genes are TRBV7-3 and TRBJ2-5; D not certain. Germline V lookup: CDR1 SGHTA, CDR2 FQGTGA. The V end was cut by 2 bases, the J end by 1 base, with 11 bases between. CDR3 length equals 15 residues. This chain's CDR3 is CASSLFAGFQETQYF. CDR3 nucleotides: TGTGCCAGCAGCTTATTTGCCGGCTTCCAAGAGACCCAGTACTTC.

The V gene is TRBV5-1, the J gene TRBJ2-1; 14 bases match TRBD2. CDR3 length equals 15 residues. CDR1 and CDR2 from the germline V gene are SGHRS and YFSETQ. With 4 bases clipped from V and 6 bases from J, the junction kept 3 bases outside the gene matches. DNA for the CDR3: TGCGCCAGCAGCCCGGGGACTAGCGGGGGCAATGAGCAGTTCTTC. As protein: CASSPGTSGGNEQFF.

V gene TRBV7-6 combines with J gene TRBJ2-1; the match to TRBD2 covers 11 bases. Germline-derived CDR1 and CDR2 are SGHVS and FNYEAQ. The CDR3 has 15 amino acids. The V and J ends lost 0 bases and 7 bases, in that order; junction bases with no gene match: 2. Here the CDR3 DNA reads TGTGCCAGCAGCTTAGCGCGGACTAGCGGGAATGAGCAGTTCTTC. Its protein is CASSLARTSGNEQFF.

This clonotype was seen a handful of times. V and J are TRBV7-6 and TRBJ2-2, with D possibly TRBD2 on 5 matching bases. Trimming removed 1 base from V and 3 bases from J, with 9 bases in between. This CDR3 has 15 residues. Germline values: CDR1 SGHVS, CDR2 FNYEAQ. The DNA of the CDR3 is TGTGCCAGCAGCTTAGGGGAGCAGTACACCGGGGAGCTGTTTTTT. Translating gives CASSLGEQYTGELFF.

The CDR3 protein is CASSLSGTGYEQYF. CDR3 nucleotide sequence: TGTGCCAGCAGCTTATCTGGGACCGGATACGAGCAGTACTTC. V and J are TRBV7-6 and TRBJ2-7; D could derive from TRBD1 or TRBD2 (5 bases each). The V gene lost 2 bases and the J gene lost 4 bases, with 12 bases spanning the gap. The CDR3 runs 14 residues. Germline-derived CDR1 and CDR2 are SGHVS and FNYEAQ.

This clonotype was observed a few times. As DNA, the CDR3 is TGTGCCAGCAGCTTAGCGCTTATGGGCCTGAGCTCCTACGAGCAGTACTTC. This encodes CASSLALMGLSSYEQYF. The chain is built from TRBV7-2 and TRBJ2-7; the D is unclear. Germline values: CDR1 SGHTA, CDR2 FQGNSA. V was pared by 0 bases and J by 0 bases, with 15 bases between. The CDR3 spans 17 residues.

The rearrangement uses TRBV6-1 and TRBJ2-3; TRBD2 aligns across 12 bases. The CDR3 has 13 residues. The germline gives CDR1 MNHNS, CDR2 SASEGT. Trimming removed 6 bases from V and 5 bases from J; junction bases left unmatched: 0. The CDR3 is CASRTSGGDTQYF. CDR3 bases: TGTGCCAGCAGGACTAGCGGGGGAGATACGCAGTATTTT.

The V call is TRBV18, the J call TRBJ2-5, with 10 positions matching TRBD2. The germline V gene encodes CDR1 KGHSH and CDR2 LQKENI. The trim removed 3 bases at V and 4 bases at J, leaving 5 bases unmatched. The CDR3 totals 15 residues. The CDR3 coding sequence is TGTGCCAGCTCACCCCGGACTAGCGGAGCAGAGACCCAGTACTTC. It specifies CASSPRTSGAETQYF.

The V gene is TRBV7-8, the J gene TRBJ2-5; TRBD1 agrees at 7 bases. This CDR3 region has 15 residues. V shed 3 bases, J shed 5 bases, and the junction held 9 bases outside the gene matches. The V gene's germline CDR1 is SGHVS and CDR2 FQNEAQ. The CDR3 region is CASSFDRAFAETQYF. DNA for the CDR3: TGTGCCAGCAGCTTCGACAGGGCTTTTGCGGAGACCCAGTACTTC.

In this sample, this clonotype turned up a few times. This chain uses TRBV7-4 with TRBJ2-7, with TRBD2 matching 7 bases. This CDR3 spans 13 amino acids. From germline, CDR1 is SGHVT and CDR2 SQSDAQ. V gave up 3 bases and J gave up 5 bases; unmatched junction bases: 4. As DNA, the CDR3 is TGTGCCAGCAGCTTCAGCGGGACGGACGAGCAGTACTTC. Translating gives CASSFSGTDEQYF. The whole variable domain, remainder taken from reference TRBV7-4 and TRBJ2-7, is GAGVSQSPRYKVAKRGRDVALRCDSISGHVTLYWYRQTLGQGSEVLTYSQSDAQRDKSGRPSGRFSAERPERSVSTLKIQRTEQGDSAVYLCASSFSGTDEQYFGPGTRLTVT.

The chain couples TRBV6-8 to TRBJ2-7, with 9 bases that match TRBD2. The assigned J gene may be wrong: the sequence end matches TRBJ2-1 better. Germline CDR1 and CDR2: MNHGY and SAAAGT. The CDR3 contains 14 residues. The CDR3 DNA follows: TGTGCCACCGCGCGGCGGGAGGGTTACAATGAGCAGTTCTTC. Its protein product is CATARREGYNEQFF.